This is a list of T cell receptor beta chains from one sample in a study of Graves' ophthalmopathy and Graves' hyperthyroidism. TCRdb re-called the multiplex PCR reads with MiXCR, one entry per CDR3 protein. This table has approximately 540,000 distinct CDR3 sequences, under 45% appearing once. Sequencing used peripheral blood or thyroid tissue (not recorded which). These receptors were collected from an adult man with Graves' hyperthyroidism. CDR3s include the opening cysteine and the closing phenylalanine or tryptophan. D genes are given only for firm matches. The size field is filled for only some rows; it gives once, few, many or a size class.

- | TRBJ1-2 | - | TRBV29-1 | TGCAGCGTTGAAGATCCAGGGAGGGCCACCGCCTATGGCTACACCTTC | CSVEDPGRATAYGYTF
- | TRBJ1-5 | - | TRBV2 | TGTGCCAGCAGGGAGACTAGCGGGAGATGGATAGAGACCCAGCATTTT | CASRETSGRWIETQHF
TRBD1 | TRBJ2-7 | many | TRBV2 | TGTGCCACCGGACAGGGGAATAGGGAGCAGTACTTC | CATGQGNREQYF
- | TRBJ2-1 | - | TRBV19 | TGTGCCAGTAGTGTTTGGGGTAGCGTCGATGAGCAGTTCTTC | CASSVWGSVDEQFF
- | TRBJ1-3 | many | TRBV12-3/TRBV12-4 | TGTGCCAGCAGTTTCGAAGTCCCCCTCTCTGGAAACACCATATATTTT | CASSFEVPLSGNTIYF
- | TRBJ2-7 | - | TRBV20-1 | TGCAGTGCTAGAGGACCCGGGAGTACCTACGAGCAGTACTTC | CSARGPGSTYEQYF
TRBD2 | TRBJ2-3 | once | TRBV4-2 | TGTGCCGGCAGCCCAAGGCGACTAGCGGGGGGCACAGATACGCAGTATTTT | CAGSPRRLAGGTDTQYF
TRBD2 | TRBJ2-5 | once | TRBV7-8 | TGTGCCAGCAGGAGGACTAGCGGGACGGGGGCTGGAGAGACCCAGTACTTC | CASRRTSGTGAGETQYF
- | TRBJ1-5 | many | TRBV9 | TGTGCCAGCAGCCCCAGTGGGAATGGCAATCAGCCCCAGCATTTT | CASSPSGNGNQPQHF
- | TRBJ1-6 | many | TRBV5-6 | TGTGCCAGCAGCTCCCGGGACCACCGTAGGTTACCCCTCCACTTT | CASSSRDHRRLPLHF
- | TRBJ2-2 | few | TRBV6-1 | TGTGCCAGCAGTGAACTACAGAACACCGGGGAGCTGTTTTTT | CASSELQNTGELFF
- | TRBJ1-3 | many | TRBV6-5 | TGTGCCAGCAGTTACGGGGCTGCTGGAAACACCATATATTTT | CASSYGAAGNTIYF
TRBD2 | TRBJ2-7 | once | TRBV11-2 | TGTGCCAGCAGCCCAAGGACTAGCGGGGGAAGCTCCTACGAGCAGTACTTC | CASSPRTSGGSSYEQYF
TRBD2 | TRBJ2-7 | many | TRBV20-1 | TGCAGTGCTAGAGAACAACCGGGACTAGCCTACGAGCAGTACTTC | CSAREQPGLAYEQYF
- | TRBJ1-2 | - | TRBV30 | TGTGCCTGGAGTGTCGGCCTCTGGAGGGGCTACACCTTC | CAWSVGLWRGYTF
- | TRBJ1-4 | many | TRBV14 | TGTGCCAGCAGCCAAGAGCGACGGGGGCGCGGTGAAAAACTGTTTTTT | CASSQERRGRGEKLFF
TRBD1 | TRBJ2-7 | few | TRBV11-1 | TGTGCCAGCAGCCCCTGGACAGGGAGCTACGAGCAGTACTTC | CASSPWTGSYEQYF
TRBD1 | TRBJ2-7 | - | TRBV10-3 | TGTGCCATCGGTGGACAGGGACTTTACGAGCAGTACTTC | CAIGGQGLYEQYF
- | TRBJ2-2 | - | TRBV10-3 | TGTGCCCTCTCCGGGACTGGGAACACCGGGGAGCTGTTTTTT | CALSGTGNTGELFF
TRBD1 | TRBJ2-5 | - | TRBV7-9 | TGCGCCAGCAGCCCCTTGGGACAGGAACAAGAGACCCAGTACTTC | CASSPLGQEQETQYF
- | TRBJ1-1 | once | TRBV2 | TGTGCCAGCAGTGGGGAAAAAGGGTGGGACACTGAAGCTTTCTTT | CASSGEKGWDTEAFF
TRBD2 | TRBJ2-3 | few | TRBV29-1 | TGCACCGGGGACTACCGCACAGATACGCAGTATTTT | CTGDYRTDTQYF
TRBD1 | TRBJ1-2 | - | TRBV25-1 | TGTGCCAGCTCACTCGACAGGGGGCTCAGATATGGCTACACCTTC | CASSLDRGLRYGYTF
- | TRBJ2-7 | - | TRBV15 | TGTGCCACCAGCAGAGAGGGGAGGCCGAGCTCCTACGAGCAGTACTTC | CATSREGRPSSYEQYF
TRBD2 | TRBJ2-5 | - | TRBV10-3 | TGTGCCATCAGTGCTAGCGGGTACCAAGAGACCCAGTACTTC | CAISASGYQETQYF
TRBD1 | TRBJ1-2 | - | TRBV2 | TGTGCCAGCAGTCGACAGGGAAGCTATGGCTACACCTTC | CASSRQGSYGYTF
TRBD2 | TRBJ2-5 | - | TRBV6-5 | TGTGCCAGCACCGACCTAGCGGGAGCGAACCAAGAGACCCAGTACTTC | CASTDLAGANQETQYF
- | TRBJ2-2 | many | TRBV11-2 | TGTGCCAGCAGCGCACAGGGAGTCGGGGAGCTGTTTTTT | CASSAQGVGELFF
- | TRBJ1-5 | few | TRBV6-6 | TGTGCCAGCAGTTACGATGTGGCACCAAGCGGGTGGTTT | CASSYDVAPSGWF
- | TRBJ1-2 | many | TRBV9 | TGTGCCAGCAGCGTAGCTGATCCAGACTTCTATGGCTACACCTTC | CASSVADPDFYGYTF
- | TRBJ2-3 | - | TRBV10-3 | TGTGCCATCAGTCCGGAGCTGACAGATACGCAGTATTTT | CAISPELTDTQYF
TRBD1 | TRBJ1-4 | - | TRBV3-1 | TGTGCCAGCAGCCATGGGACAGGGCCTAATGAAAAACTGTTTTTT | CASSHGTGPNEKLFF